Below are 12 T cell receptor beta chains sequenced from a single sample in a study of CD8 T cells in ankylosing spondylitis. Study-level points and caveats: Blood of patients with ankylosing spondylitis appeared to be characterized by a TCR beta motif of several highly homologous variants.

What these receptors recognize is not known. MiXCR was run by TCRdb on the 5' RACE reads, yielding one entry per CDR3 protein. The repertoire has about 330,000 distinct CDR3 sequences, 6.5% to 10% of them found once; the top ten carry roughly 15%. Sequenced material: blood, either unsorted or a sorted T cell fraction (not recorded which). The source is a male donor with ankylosing spondylitis.

The sample holds a few counts of this clonotype. The genes are TRBV5-1 and TRBJ2-3; 8 bases fit TRBD1. Per germline, CDR1 SGHRS and CDR2 YFSETQ. V lost 2 bases to trimming and J lost 1 base; unmatched junction nucleotides: 3. The CDR3 loop spans 15 amino acids. The CDR3: CASSLRQGRTDTQYF. The CDR3 DNA follows: TGCGCCAGCAGCTTAAGACAGGGGCGCACAGATACGCAGTATTTT. Filled out from reference TRBV5-1 and TRBJ2-3, the complete variable domain reads KAGVTQTPRYLIKTRGQQVTLSCSPISGHRSVSWYQQTPGQGLQFLFEYFSETQRNKGNFPGRFSGRQFSNSRSEMNVSTLELGDSALYLCASSLRQGRTDTQYFGPGTRLTVL.

This sequence joins TRBV10-3 and TRBJ2-7; 9 nucleotides match TRBD1. The germline CDR1 and CDR2 sequences are ENHRY and SYGVKD. V lost 9 bases to trimming and J lost 2 bases; unmatched junction nucleotides: 5. This CDR3 contains 13 residues. The CDR3 is CAMNRGPTYEQYF. As DNA, the CDR3 is TGTGCCATGAACAGGGGGCCCACCTACGAGCAGTACTTC.

This rearrangement joins TRBV6-2 or TRBV6-3 to TRBJ2-7; D may correspond to TRBD1 or TRBD2 (5 bases each). V was clipped by 6 bases and J by 4 bases, with 22 bases between them. CDR1 is MNHEY and CDR2 is SVGEGT in the germline V gene. This CDR3 region has 16 residues. The CDR3 DNA is TGTGCCAGCAGCCTACCAACCGGGACGGCCTTATACGAGCAGTACTTC. It codes for CASSLPTGTALYEQYF.

The chain uses TRBV28 and TRBJ2-3, with TRBD2 matching over 9 bases. J gave up 1 base and V 6 bases, and 14 bases lay outside the gene matches. CDR1 and CDR2 (germline): MDHEN, SYDVKM. This CDR3 spans 18 amino acids. The CDR3 loop is CASSFFKRASGGTDTQYF. The CDR3 DNA follows: TGTGCCAGCAGCTTTTTTAAACGGGCTAGCGGGGGCACAGATACGCAGTATTTT. Full variable domain (remainder filled in from reference TRBV28 and TRBJ2-3): DVKVTQSSRYLVKRTGEKVFLECVQDMDHENMFWYRQDPGLGLRLIYFSYDVKMKEKGDIPEGYSVSREKKERFSLILESASTNQTSMYLCASSFFKRASGGTDTQYFGPGTRLTVL.

This clonotype was found many times. The chain joins TRBV12-3 or TRBV12-4 to TRBJ2-1; 9 bases fit TRBD1. The V gene end was trimmed by 5 bases and the J gene end by 9 bases; junction bases not matched to a gene: 11. This CDR3 spans 15 amino acids. CDR3 residues: CASSKDRGEGGEQFF. The DNA for the CDR3 is TGTGCCAGCAGTAAGGACAGGGGCGAAGGTGGTGAGCAGTTCTTC.

This clonotype occurred a few times. The gene calls are TRBV29-1 and TRBJ2-3; 7 nucleotides line up with TRBD1. The V gene end was trimmed by 2 bases and the J gene end by 4 bases; junction bases not matched to a gene: 9. The V gene's germline CDR1 is SQVTM and CDR2 ANQGSEA. The CDR3 runs to 15 residues. CDR3 nucleotides: TGCAGCGTTGAAAGCCCCGGGACAGTTTCAGATACGCAGTATTTT. It specifies CSVESPGTVSDTQYF.

The chain employs TRBV3-1 and TRBJ2-2; the D is unclear. V was shortened by 8 bases and J by 6 bases, with 7 bases between the two germline ends. The CDR3 has 11 amino acids. Germline CDR1 is LGHDT and CDR2 is YNNKEL (reference sequence). The CDR3 here is CASRLAGELFF. CDR3 in DNA: TGTGCCAGCCGATTGGCCGGGGAGCTGTTTTTT.

This clonotype has a handful of counts. This sequence joins TRBV18 and TRBJ2-7; D is uncertain. V lost 4 bases and J 3 bases, leaving 7 bases between the germline ends. This CDR3 has 12 residues. From germline, CDR1 is KGHSH and CDR2 LQKENI. The CDR3, as DNA: TGTGCCAGCTCACTTGATATCTACGAGCAGTACTTC. It translates to CASSLDIYEQYF.

J is TRBJ2-3 and V is TRBV29-1; maybe TRBD2 (5 bases). CDR1 and CDR2 from the germline V gene are SQVTM and ANQGSEA. The CDR3 covers 14 residues. V shed 1 base and J shed 5 bases, with 13 bases lying between them. CDR3 bases: TGCAGCGTTGAAGCGGGAAGGGATGGAGATACGCAGTATTTT. Protein sequence: CSVEAGRDGDTQYF.

This clonotype was seen more than once but under ten times. This rearrangement joins TRBV5-1 to TRBJ2-3, with D perhaps TRBD2 (5 bases). Germline assignment: CDR1 SGHRS and CDR2 YFSETQ. This CDR3 is built from 15 residues. With 1 base removed from V and 0 bases from J, the gap between germline ends came to 9 bases. CDR3 nucleotides: TGCGCCAGCAGCTTGATAAGCGGAAGCACAGATACGCAGTATTTT. Translating gives CASSLISGSTDTQYF.

V is TRBV20-1 and J is TRBJ2-7; TRBD2 is a possible D gene (6 bases). This CDR3 spans 13 amino acids. V was cut by 3 bases and J by 4 bases, with 13 bases left in between. CDR1 is DFQATT and CDR2 is SNEGSKA in the germline V gene (reference sequence). CDR3 bases: TGCAGTGCTAGCTCGGGAGAGCCGTACGAGCAGTACTTC. Translated: CSASSGEPYEQYF.

This clonotype came up many times. V gene TRBV27 combines with J gene TRBJ2-7; D possibly uses TRBD1 or TRBD2 (5 bases each). The CDR3 is 12 amino acids. CDR1 and CDR2 from the germline V gene are MNHEY and SMNVEV (reference sequence). Trimming took off 7 bases at V and 3 bases at J, with 10 bases between the two ends. The CDR3 nucleotides are TGTGCCAGCATGGGGGTGCACTACGAGCAGTACTTC. This translates into CASMGVHYEQYF.